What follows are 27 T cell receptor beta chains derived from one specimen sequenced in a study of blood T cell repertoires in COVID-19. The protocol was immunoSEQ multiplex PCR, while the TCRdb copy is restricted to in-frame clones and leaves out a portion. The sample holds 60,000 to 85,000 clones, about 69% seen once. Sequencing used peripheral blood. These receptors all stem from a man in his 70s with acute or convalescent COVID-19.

The DNA of the CDR3 is TGTGCCAGCAGGTCCCCAGGGGGAAATAATGAAAAACTGTTTTTT. Translated, it gives CASRSPGGNNEKLFF. This sequence joins TRBV6-5 and TRBJ1-4, with 7 positions matching TRBD1. V shed 6 bases and J 4 bases; nucleotides not matched to a gene: 8. The CDR3 spans 15 residues. The germline CDR1 and CDR2 sequences are MNHEY and SVGAGI.

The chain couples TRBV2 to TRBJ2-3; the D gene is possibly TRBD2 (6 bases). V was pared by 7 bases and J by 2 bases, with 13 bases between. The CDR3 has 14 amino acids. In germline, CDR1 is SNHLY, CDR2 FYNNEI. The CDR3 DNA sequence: TGTGCCAGCATTGGGGGACTTTCCACAGATACGCAGTATTTT. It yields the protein CASIGGLSTDTQYF.

The CDR3 sequence is CASSLGGTGEAFF. CDR3 in DNA: TGCGCCAGCAGCTTAGGGGGTACAGGTGAAGCTTTCTTT. The J gene is TRBJ1-1, the V gene TRBV5-1, with D perhaps matching TRBD1 (6 bases). Trimming took off 2 bases at V and 7 bases at J, with 12 bases between the two ends. CDR3 length: 13 residues. CDR1 is SGHRS and CDR2 is YFSETQ in the germline V gene.

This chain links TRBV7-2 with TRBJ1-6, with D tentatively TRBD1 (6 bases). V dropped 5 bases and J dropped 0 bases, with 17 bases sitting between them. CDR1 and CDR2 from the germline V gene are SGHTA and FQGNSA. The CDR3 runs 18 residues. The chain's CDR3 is CASSPLFSRGSYNSPLHF. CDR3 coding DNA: TGTGCCAGCAGCCCCCTCTTCAGCAGGGGCTCCTATAATTCACCCCTCCACTTT.

CDR3 sequence: CASSFPVGVQKETQYF. In DNA, the CDR3 is TGTGCCAGCAGTTTCCCTGTCGGTGTACAGAAAGAGACCCAGTACTTC. The chain has TRBV28 and TRBJ2-5; no clear D. Germline CDR1 reads MDHEN; CDR2 reads SYDVKM. With 3 bases removed from V and 3 bases from J, the gap between germline ends came to 17 bases. The CDR3 is 16 amino acids.

As DNA, the CDR3 is TGTGCCAGCAGGCTCAACGGGGGCTACACCTTC. The encoded protein is CASRLNGGYTF. The gene calls are TRBV2 and TRBJ1-2; D not resolved. This CDR3 is built from 11 residues. Germline CDR1 and CDR2: SNHLY and FYNNEI. Trimming left V 6 bases short and J 8 bases short, with 10 bases between.

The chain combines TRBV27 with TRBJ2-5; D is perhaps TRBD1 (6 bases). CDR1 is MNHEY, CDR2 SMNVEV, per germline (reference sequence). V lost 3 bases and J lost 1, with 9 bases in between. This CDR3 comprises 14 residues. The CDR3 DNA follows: TGTGCCAGCAGTTTGTTGGACAGCCAAGAGACCCAGTACTTC. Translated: CASSLLDSQETQYF.

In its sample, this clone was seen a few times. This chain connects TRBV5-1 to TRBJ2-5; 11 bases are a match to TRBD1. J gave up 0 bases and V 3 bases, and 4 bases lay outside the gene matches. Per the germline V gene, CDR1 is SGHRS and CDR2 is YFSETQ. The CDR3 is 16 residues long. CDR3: CASSSGTGGYQETQYF. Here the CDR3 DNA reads TGCGCCAGCAGCTCCGGGACAGGGGGGTACCAAGAGACCCAGTACTTC.

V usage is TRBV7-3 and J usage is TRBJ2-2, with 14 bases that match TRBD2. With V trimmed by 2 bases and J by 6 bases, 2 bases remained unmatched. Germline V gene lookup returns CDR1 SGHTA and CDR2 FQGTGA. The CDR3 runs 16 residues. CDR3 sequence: CASSLGGLAGAGELFF. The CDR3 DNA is TGTGCCAGCAGCTTAGGGGGACTAGCGGGAGCCGGGGAGCTGTTTTTT.

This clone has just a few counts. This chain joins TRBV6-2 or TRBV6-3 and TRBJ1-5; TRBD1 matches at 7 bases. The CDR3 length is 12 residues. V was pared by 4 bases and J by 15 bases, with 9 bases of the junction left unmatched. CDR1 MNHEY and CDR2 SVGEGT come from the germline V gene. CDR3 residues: CASSSLMTGRHF. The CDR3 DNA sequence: TGTGCCAGCAGTTCGCTAATGACAGGGCGGCATTTT.

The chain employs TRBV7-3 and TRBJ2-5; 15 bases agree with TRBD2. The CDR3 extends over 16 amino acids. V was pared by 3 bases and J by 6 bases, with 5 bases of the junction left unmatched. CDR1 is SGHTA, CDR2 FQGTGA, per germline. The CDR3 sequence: CASSFSGTSGRQTQYF. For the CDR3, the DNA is TGTGCCAGCAGCTTCTCCGGGACTAGCGGGAGGCAGACCCAGTACTTC.

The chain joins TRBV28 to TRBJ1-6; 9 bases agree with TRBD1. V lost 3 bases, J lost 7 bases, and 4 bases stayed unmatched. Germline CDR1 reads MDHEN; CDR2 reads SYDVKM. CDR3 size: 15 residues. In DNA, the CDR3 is TGTGCCAGCAGTTTCACGGGACAGGGAAATTCACCCCTCCACTTT. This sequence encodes CASSFTGQGNSPLHF.

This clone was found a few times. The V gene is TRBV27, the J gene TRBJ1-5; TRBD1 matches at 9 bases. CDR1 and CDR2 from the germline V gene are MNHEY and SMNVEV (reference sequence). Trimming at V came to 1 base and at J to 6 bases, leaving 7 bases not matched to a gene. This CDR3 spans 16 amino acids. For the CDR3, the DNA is TGTGCCAGCAGTTTATACGGACAGGGGTTAGGTCAGCCCCAGCATTTT. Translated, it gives CASSLYGQGLGQPQHF.

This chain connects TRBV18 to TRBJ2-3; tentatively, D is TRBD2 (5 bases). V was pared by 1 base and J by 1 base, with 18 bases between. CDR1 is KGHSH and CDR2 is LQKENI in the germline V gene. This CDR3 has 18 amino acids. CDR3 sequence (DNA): TGTGCCAGCTCACCACAACTTGGTGGTTGGGGAGGCACAGATACGCAGTATTTT. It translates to CASSPQLGGWGGTDTQYF. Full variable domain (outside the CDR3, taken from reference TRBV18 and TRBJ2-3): NAGVMQNPRHLVRRRGQEARLRCSPMKGHSHVYWYRQLPEEGLKFMVYLQKENIIDESGMPKERFSAEFPKEGPSILRIQQVVRGDSAAYFCASSPQLGGWGGTDTQYFGPGTRLTVL.

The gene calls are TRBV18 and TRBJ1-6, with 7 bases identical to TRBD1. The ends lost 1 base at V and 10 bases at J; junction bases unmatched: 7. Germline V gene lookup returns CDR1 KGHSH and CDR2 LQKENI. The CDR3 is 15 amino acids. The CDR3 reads CASSPRGTAGSPLHF. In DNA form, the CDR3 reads TGTGCCAGCTCACCACGAGGGACAGCCGGCTCACCCCTCCACTTT.

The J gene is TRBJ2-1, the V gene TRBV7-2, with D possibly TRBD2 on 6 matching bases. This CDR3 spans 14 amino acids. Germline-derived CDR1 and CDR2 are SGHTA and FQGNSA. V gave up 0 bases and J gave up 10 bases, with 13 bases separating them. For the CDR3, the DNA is TGTGCCAGCAGCTTAGCGGGAGGTCGAGAAGAGCAGTTCTTC. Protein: CASSLAGGREEQFF. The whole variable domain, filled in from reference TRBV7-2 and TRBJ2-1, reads GAGVSQSPSNKVTEKGKDVELRCDPISGHTALYWYRQSLGQGLEFLIYFQGNSAPDKSGLPSDRFSAERTGGSVSTLTIQRTQQEDSAVYLCASSLAGGREEQFFGPGTRLTVL.

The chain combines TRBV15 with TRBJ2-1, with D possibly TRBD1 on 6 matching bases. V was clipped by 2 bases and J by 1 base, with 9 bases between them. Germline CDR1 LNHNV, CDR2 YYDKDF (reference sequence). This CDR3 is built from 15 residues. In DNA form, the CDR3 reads TGTGCCACCAGCAGATCCGGGACATCCTACAATGAGCAGTTCTTC. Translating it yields CATSRSGTSYNEQFF. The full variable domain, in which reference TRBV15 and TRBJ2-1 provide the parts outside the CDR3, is DAMVIQNPRYQVTQFGKPVTLSCSQTLNHNVMYWYQQKSSQAPKLLFHYYDKDFNNEADTPDNFQSRRPNTSFCFLDIRSPGLGDTAMYLCATSRSGTSYNEQFFGPGTRLTVL.

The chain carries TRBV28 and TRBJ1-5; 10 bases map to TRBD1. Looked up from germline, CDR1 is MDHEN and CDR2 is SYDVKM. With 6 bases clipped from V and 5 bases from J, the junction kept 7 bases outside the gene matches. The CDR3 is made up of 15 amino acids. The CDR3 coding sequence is TGTGCCAGCAGGTCCCGGGACAGGGGATATCAGCCCCAGCATTTT. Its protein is CASRSRDRGYQPQHF.

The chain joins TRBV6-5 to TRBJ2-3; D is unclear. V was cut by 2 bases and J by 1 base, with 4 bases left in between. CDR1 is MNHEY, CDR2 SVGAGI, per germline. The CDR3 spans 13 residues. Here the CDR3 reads CASSYLGTDTQYF. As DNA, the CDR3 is TGTGCCAGCAGTTACCTAGGCACAGATACGCAGTATTTT.

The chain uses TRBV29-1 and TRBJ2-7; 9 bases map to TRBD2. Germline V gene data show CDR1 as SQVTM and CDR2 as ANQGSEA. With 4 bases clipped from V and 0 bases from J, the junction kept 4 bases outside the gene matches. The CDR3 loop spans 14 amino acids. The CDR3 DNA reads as TGCAGCGTTGTCCAACTAGCGGGCTCCTACGAGCAGTACTTC. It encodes CSVVQLAGSYEQYF.

In DNA, the CDR3 is TGCAGCGTTGGGGGGCTGGTGTCAGGGGCGTCCTACGAGCAGTACTTC. Its translation is CSVGGLVSGASYEQYF. The V call is TRBV29-1, the J call TRBJ2-7; weak D call: TRBD1 (6 bases). This CDR3 is 16 amino acids long. V lost 4 bases and J lost 1, with 20 bases in between. Germline assignment: CDR1 SQVTM and CDR2 ANQGSEA.

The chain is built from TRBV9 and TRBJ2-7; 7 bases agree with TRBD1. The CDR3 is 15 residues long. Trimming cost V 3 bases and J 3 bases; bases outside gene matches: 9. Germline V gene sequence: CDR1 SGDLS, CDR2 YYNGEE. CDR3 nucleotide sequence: TGTGCCAGCAGCGCAGGGACAGTTTCCCTCTACGAGCAGTACTTC. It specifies CASSAGTVSLYEQYF.

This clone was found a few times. CDR3 region: CAWKPSGRAQYHEQYF. Here the CDR3 DNA reads TGTGCCTGGAAGCCTAGCGGGAGGGCCCAATACCACGAGCAGTACTTC. The chain uses TRBV30 and TRBJ2-7; 12 bases are a match to TRBD2. Germline V lookup: CDR1 GTSNPN, CDR2 SVGIG (reference sequence). With 4 bases clipped from V and 5 bases from J, the junction kept 12 bases outside the gene matches. The CDR3 has 16 amino acids.

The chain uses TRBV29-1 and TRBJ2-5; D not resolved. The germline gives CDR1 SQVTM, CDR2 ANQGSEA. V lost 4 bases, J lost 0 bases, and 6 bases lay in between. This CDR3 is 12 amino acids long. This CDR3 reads CSVAQYQETQYF. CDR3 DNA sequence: TGCAGCGTTGCGCAGTACCAAGAGACCCAGTACTTC.

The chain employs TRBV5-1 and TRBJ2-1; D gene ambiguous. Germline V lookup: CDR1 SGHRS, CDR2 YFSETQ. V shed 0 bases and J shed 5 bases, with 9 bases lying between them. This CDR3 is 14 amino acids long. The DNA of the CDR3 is TGCGCCAGCAGCTTGGTGGGTCAGGACAATGAGCAGTTCTTC. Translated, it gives CASSLVGQDNEQFF.

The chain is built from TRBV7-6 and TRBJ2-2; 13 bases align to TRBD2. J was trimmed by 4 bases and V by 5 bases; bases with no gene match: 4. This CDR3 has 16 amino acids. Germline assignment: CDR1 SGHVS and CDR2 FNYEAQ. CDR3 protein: CASSPRTSGGTGELFF. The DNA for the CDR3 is TGTGCCAGCAGCCCACGGACTAGCGGGGGCACCGGGGAGCTGTTTTTT.

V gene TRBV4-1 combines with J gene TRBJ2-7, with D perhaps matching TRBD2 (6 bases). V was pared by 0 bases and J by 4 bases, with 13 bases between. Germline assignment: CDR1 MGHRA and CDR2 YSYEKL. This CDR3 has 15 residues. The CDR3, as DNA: TGCGCCAGCAGCCAAGATCGGGGGACCGGGTACGAGCAGTACTTC. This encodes CASSQDRGTGYEQYF.